A selection of T cell receptor beta chains follows, all from one sample in a study of response to subunit inactivated influenza vaccine. Each CDR3 protein gets one entry after TCRdb re-called the RT-PCR reads with MiXCR. Here the sample spans 600,000 to 850,000 distinct CDR3 sequences, 14% being singletons. The sample consisted of PBMCs from blood, taken around two weeks before vaccination. All receptors come from a man in his forties or fifties who received an inactivated influenza vaccine. CDR3s include the opening cysteine and the closing phenylalanine or tryptophan. The order of the fields is V gene, J gene, D gene, clone size, CDR3 protein, CDR3 DNA. The D gene is left open where the match is weak. Size is omitted from some rows. Given values are once, few, many or a class for expanded clones.

>TRBV28|TRBJ2-3|-|-
CASSLGGPRVDTQYF
TGTGCCAGCAGTTTAGGAGGGCCTAGAGTAGATACGCAGTATTTT
>TRBV7-9|TRBJ2-1|TRBD2|-
CAWREGSNEQFF
TGTGCGTGGAGGGAGGGCTCCAATGAGCAGTTCTTC
>TRBV7-8|TRBJ2-3|TRBD2|many
CASSPRFSGRADTQYF
TGTGCCAGCAGCCCCCGTTTTAGCGGGAGAGCAGATACGCAGTATTTT
>TRBV5-1|TRBJ1-4|-|few
CASSLGSSRGREKLFF
TGCGCCAGCAGCCTCGGGTCCTCTCGGGGGCGTGAAAAACTGTTTTTT
>TRBV5-6|TRBJ2-1|TRBD1|few
CASSLGGQGAYNEQFF
TGTGCCAGCAGCTTAGGAGGACAGGGGGCCTACAATGAGCAGTTCTTC
>TRBV6-2/TRBV6-3|TRBJ2-1|-|few
CASSYSGLAPQRNEQFF
TGTGCCAGCAGTTACTCTGGGCTAGCTCCACAAAGGAATGAGCAGTTCTTC
>TRBV4-2|TRBJ2-7|TRBD2|-
CASSQEGGSSYEQYF
TGTGCCAGCAGCCAAGAGGGCGGGAGCTCCTACGAGCAGTACTTC
>TRBV29-1|TRBJ2-7|TRBD1|few
CSVETGERYEQYF
TGCAGCGTTGAAACAGGGGAAAGGTACGAGCAGTACTTC
>TRBV28|TRBJ2-5|-|few
CASSPPGAGGETQYF
TGTGCCAGCAGCCCCCCTGGGGCAGGCGGGGAGACCCAGTACTTC
>TRBV5-5|TRBJ2-4|TRBD2|few
CASSFSGTGNIQYF
TGTGCCAGCAGCTTTAGCGGGACGGGAAACATTCAGTACTTC
>TRBV6-6|TRBJ2-1|-|many
CASSYSKGHEQFF
TGTGCCAGCAGTTACTCGAAGGGACATGAGCAGTTCTTC
>TRBV7-9|TRBJ2-3|TRBD2|-
CASSPLAGLRTDTQYF
TGTGCCAGCAGCCCGCTAGCGGGACTTCGCACAGATACGCAGTATTTT
>TRBV5-1|TRBJ2-7|-|-
CASSAQSQGREQYF
TGCGCCAGCAGCGCGCAATCTCAGGGGCGCGAGCAGTACTTC
>TRBV15|TRBJ2-1|-|-
CATSREIGSYNEQFF
TGTGCCACCAGCAGAGAGATCGGGAGCTACAATGAGCAGTTCTTC
>TRBV19|TRBJ1-5|-|-
CASSIGTGTQPQHF
TGTGCCAGTAGTATAGGTACAGGGACGCAGCCCCAGCATTTT
>TRBV6-2/TRBV6-3|TRBJ2-3|-|few
CASSYLPIAPTDTQYF
TGTGCCAGCAGTTACCTTCCTATCGCACCCACAGATACGCAGTATTTT
>TRBV15|TRBJ2-1|-|-
CATSKPEMEEYSHEQFF
TGTGCCACCAGCAAACCTGAGATGGAGGAATATAGCCATGAGCAGTTCTTC
>TRBV28|TRBJ2-2|TRBD2|-
CASRVAGETGELVF
TGTGCCAGCAGAGTAGCGGGAGAGACCGGGGAGCTGGTTTTT
>TRBV15|TRBJ1-5|-|few
CATSRDRALQGQPQHF
TGTGCCACCAGCAGAGATCGGGCCCTCCAAGGTCAGCCCCAGCATTTT
>TRBV7-3|TRBJ2-3|-|many
CASSLGAADTQYF
TGTGCCAGCAGCTTAGGGGCGGCAGATACGCAGTATTTT
>TRBV29-1|TRBJ2-5|-|few
CSGGETSGTQYF
TGCAGCGGAGGGGAAACAAGTGGGACCCAGTACTTC
>TRBV5-1|TRBJ2-1|-|-
CASSLGQASSYNEQFF
TGCGCCAGCAGCTTAGGGCAGGCGAGCTCCTACAATGAGCAGTTCTTC
>TRBV3-1|TRBJ2-7|-|-
CASSQKGTSEQYF
TGTGCCAGCAGCCAAAAGGGGACGAGTGAGCAGTACTTC
>TRBV5-1|TRBJ2-5|TRBD2|-
CASSLSSGEKTQYF
TGCGCCAGCAGCTTGTCTAGCGGGGAGAAGACCCAGTACTTC
>TRBV6-2/TRBV6-3|TRBJ2-1|TRBD2|-
CASSREAELRTFRGVEQFF
TGTGCCAGCAGCAGAGAGGCTGAATTAAGGACTTTCCGGGGGGTTGAGCAGTTCTTC
>TRBV2|TRBJ1-1|-|-
CASSEGGAGTEAFF
TGTGCCAGCAGTGAAGGGGGTGCGGGCACTGAAGCTTTCTTT
>TRBV29-1|TRBJ1-1|TRBD1|-
CIGTVGGNTEAFF
TGCATCGGGACAGTGGGGGGGAACACTGAAGCTTTCTTT
>TRBV10-1|TRBJ2-3|TRBD2|few
CASSDPASGHRDTQYF
TGCGCCAGCAGTGACCCAGCTAGCGGGCACCGAGATACGCAGTATTTT
>TRBV19|TRBJ1-4|-|-
CASSGLAATNEKLFF
TGTGCCAGTAGTGGGCTAGCTGCAACTAATGAAAAACTGTTTTTT
>TRBV28|TRBJ2-3|-|-
CASSTTVDTQYF
TGTGCCAGCAGCACGACCGTGGATACGCAGTATTTT
>TRBV20-1|TRBJ2-3|TRBD1|-
CSATNRQGWTDTQYF
TGCAGTGCTACGAATCGACAGGGGTGGACAGATACGCAGTATTTT
>TRBV5-1|TRBJ2-6|-|-
CASSGRTGITGANVLTF
TGCGCCAGCAGCGGGCGGACGGGGATCACTGGGGCCAACGTCCTGACTTTC
>TRBV7-8|TRBJ2-1|TRBD2|many
CASSQSGRGYNEQFF
TGTGCCAGCAGCCAAAGCGGGAGGGGTTACAATGAGCAGTTCTTC
>TRBV6-5|TRBJ2-7|TRBD1|-
CASSWDRNSYEQYF
TGTGCCAGCAGTTGGGACAGGAACTCCTACGAGCAGTACTTC
>TRBV5-1|TRBJ2-1|TRBD2|-
CASMVGLRGGRTYNEQFF
TGCGCCAGCATGGTGGGGCTCCGTGGCGGGAGAACCTACAATGAGCAGTTCTTC
>TRBV11-2|TRBJ2-7|-|few
CASSPLSGSREQYF
TGTGCCAGCAGCCCGTTGTCAGGTTCGAGGGAGCAGTACTTC
>TRBV2|TRBJ2-1|-|few
CASSEGTRPSYNEQFF
TGTGCCAGCAGTGAAGGGACTCGACCCTCCTACAATGAGCAGTTCTTC
>TRBV20-1|TRBJ2-5|TRBD2|few
CSATGLAGLNQETQYF
TGCAGTGCCACAGGACTAGCGGGACTTAACCAAGAGACCCAGTACTTC
>TRBV4-3|TRBJ2-1|-|few
CASSQDTGAQYNEQFF
TGCGCCAGCAGCCAAGATACGGGAGCTCAATACAATGAGCAGTTCTTC
>TRBV4-1|TRBJ2-7|TRBD1|many
CASSQDTGTGEQYF
TGCGCCAGCAGCCAAGATACAGGGACAGGGGAGCAGTACTTC
>TRBV20-1|TRBJ2-5|-|-
CSASGQYQETQYF
TGCAGTGCTAGCGGACAGTACCAAGAGACCCAGTACTTC
>TRBV9|TRBJ1-1|TRBD1|few
CASSVPGGDTEAFF
TGTGCCAGCAGCGTCCCAGGGGGGGACACTGAAGCTTTCTTT